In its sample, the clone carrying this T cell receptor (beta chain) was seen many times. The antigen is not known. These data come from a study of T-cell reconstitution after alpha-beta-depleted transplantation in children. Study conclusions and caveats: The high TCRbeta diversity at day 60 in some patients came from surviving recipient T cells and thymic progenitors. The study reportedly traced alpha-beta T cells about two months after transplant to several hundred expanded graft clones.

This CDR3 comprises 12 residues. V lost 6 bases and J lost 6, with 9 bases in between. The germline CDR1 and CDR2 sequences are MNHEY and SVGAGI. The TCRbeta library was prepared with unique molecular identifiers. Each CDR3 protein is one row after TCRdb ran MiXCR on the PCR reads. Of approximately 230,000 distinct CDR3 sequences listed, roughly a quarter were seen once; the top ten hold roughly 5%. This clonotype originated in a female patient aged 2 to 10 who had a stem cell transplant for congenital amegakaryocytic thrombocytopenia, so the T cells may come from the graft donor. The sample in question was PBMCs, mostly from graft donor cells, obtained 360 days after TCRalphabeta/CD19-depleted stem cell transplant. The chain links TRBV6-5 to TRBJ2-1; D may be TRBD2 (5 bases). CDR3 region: CASRLDSNEQFF. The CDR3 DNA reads TGTGCCAGCAGACTAGATTCCAATGAGCAGTTCTTC.